This T cell receptor (beta chain) derives from a study of cytomegalovirus exposure and HLA in healthy donors. Study-wide findings and caveats: A link between a missense DCLRE1C variant and TCR beta V- and J-gene trimming emerged from a later analysis. Most TCR beta V segments were productive about 90% or about 30% of the time in an earlier analysis. Later on, an analysis showed TCR association rates differing by HLA locus, with DRB1 the most and HLA-C the fewest. Most of the CMV-associated TCR beta chains (in a later analysis) appeared to be HLA-restricted.

In the case of this clone: Its antigen is not identified.

Germline-derived CDR1 and CDR2 are SGHDT and YYEEEE. CDR3 length: 15 amino acids. 60 Vbeta and 13 Jbeta primers were used in PCR. The method was immunoSEQ multiplex PCR; TCRdb's version includes in-frame clones alone and lacks a portion of them. The profile shows about 89,000 clones, about 63% of them singletons. This clonotype was obtained from a woman aged 30 to 39 in good health and CMV-seronegative. The chain combines TRBV5-6 with TRBJ2-5, with a possible D match to TRBD2 (6 bases). The J call may not be correct, given that the DNA end is closer to TRBJ2-7. Sequencing was performed on PBMCs. CDR3 coding DNA: TGTGCCAGCAGCAGAACCGGGACTCTTACCTACGAGCAGTACTTC. Translation gives CASSRTGTLTYEQYF.